This is a list of T cell receptor beta chains from one sample in a study of T-cell reconstitution after alpha-beta-depleted transplantation in children. TCRdb used MiXCR to reprocess the PCR reads, holding one entry per CDR3 protein. This sample yields roughly 76,000 distinct CDR3 sequences, of which about a tenth are seen a single time; about 13% belongs to the top ten. The sequenced sample was PBMCs, obtained before TCRalphabeta/CD19-depleted stem cell transplant. These receptor sequences come from a boy between 10 and 17 years old with acute myeloid leukemia, due to receive a stem cell transplant. CDR3s include the opening cysteine and the closing phenylalanine or tryptophan. The D gene is left open where the match is weak. Some rows mark clone size as missing; the rest say once, few, many or name a class of expanded clone.

j_call,v_call,clone_size,d_call,cdr3_aa,cdr3_nt
TRBJ2-5,TRBV20-1,many,TRBD2,CSAPRTSGFGETQYF,TGCAGTGCCCCCCGGACTAGCGGGTTTGGAGAGACCCAGTACTTC
TRBJ1-1,TRBV7-3,NA,NA,CASSLTGADYTEAFF,TGTGCCAGCAGCTTAACAGGGGCGGATTACACTGAAGCTTTCTTT
TRBJ1-5,TRBV29-1,NA,NA,CSVDWAGGNQPQHF,TGCAGCGTTGACTGGGCAGGGGGCAATCAGCCCCAGCATTTT
TRBJ2-1,TRBV15,NA,TRBD2,CATPAGGSDNEQFF,TGTGCCACGCCAGCGGGGGGGTCTGACAATGAGCAGTTCTTC
TRBJ1-1,TRBV2,many,NA,CASNAGRMNTEAFF,TGTGCCAGCAACGCTGGGAGGATGAACACTGAAGCTTTCTTT
TRBJ1-1,TRBV7-2,many,NA,CASSLAHEAFF,TGTGCCAGCAGCTTAGCACACGAAGCTTTCTTT
TRBJ2-5,TRBV20-1,few,NA,CMLARETQYF,TGCATGCTAGCGAGGGAGACCCAGTACTTC
TRBJ2-4,TRBV10-3,many,NA,CAISAVRADIQYF,TGTGCCATCAGTGCCGTGAGGGCAGACATTCAGTACTTC
TRBJ2-1,TRBV30,NA,TRBD2,CAWRGSSGISSYNEQFF,TGTGCCTGGAGGGGAAGTAGCGGGATTAGTTCCTACAATGAGCAGTTCTTC
TRBJ1-5,TRBV7-6,NA,TRBD1,CASSFGQGNNQPQHF,TGTGCCAGCAGCTTCGGACAGGGGAACAATCAGCCCCAGCATTTT
TRBJ2-3,TRBV4-1,many,NA,CASSPKGGAAGSTDTQYF,TGCGCCAGCAGCCCTAAAGGGGGGGCAGCAGGGAGCACAGATACGCAGTATTTT
TRBJ1-2,TRBV7-2,many,NA,CASSLMSRSYTF,TGTGCCAGCAGCTTAATGAGTAGGAGCTACACCTTC
TRBJ2-1,TRBV6-2/TRBV6-3,many,NA,CASQDWPYNEQFF,TGTGCCAGCCAGGACTGGCCCTACAATGAGCAGTTCTTC
TRBJ1-3,TRBV20-1,many,TRBD1,CSAISDRGGGNTIYF,TGCAGTGCTATCTCAGACAGGGGGGGTGGAAACACCATATATTTT
TRBJ2-3,TRBV6-2/TRBV6-3,many,NA,CASSLTNTDTQYF,TGTGCCAGCAGTCTGACTAACACAGATACGCAGTATTTT
TRBJ1-1,TRBV12-3/TRBV12-4,few,NA,CASSLGAEVGQAFF,TGTGCCAGCAGTTTAGGCGCAGAAGTCGGGCAAGCTTTCTTT
TRBJ1-1,TRBV20-1,many,TRBD1,CSASTGGRNTEAFF,TGCAGTGCTAGCACAGGGGGTCGGAACACTGAAGCTTTCTTT
TRBJ2-1,TRBV12-3/TRBV12-4,many,TRBD2,CASFPGGAGVYNEQFF,TGTGCCAGCTTCCCCGGAGGAGCGGGAGTCTACAATGAGCAGTTCTTC
TRBJ2-7,TRBV6-5,many,TRBD2,CASSYPSGNRYEQYF,TGTGCCAGCAGTTACCCTAGCGGGAATCGCTACGAGCAGTACTTC
TRBJ2-1,TRBV27,NA,NA,CASSEPGREQFF,TGTGCCAGCAGTGAACCGGGACGGGAGCAGTTCTTC
TRBJ2-1,TRBV11-3,NA,TRBD2,CASSPAQGLVSYNEQFF,TGTGCCAGCAGCCCCGCACAGGGACTAGTCTCCTACAATGAGCAGTTCTTC
TRBJ2-5,TRBV7-2,many,NA,CASSLVGGPGTQYF,TGTGCCAGCAGCTTAGTGGGGGGGCCCGGGACCCAGTACTTC
TRBJ2-3,TRBV24-1,many,NA,CATSDVAGSTDTQYF,TGTGCCACCAGTGATGTGGCAGGGAGCACAGATACGCAGTATTTT
TRBJ1-5,TRBV12-3/TRBV12-4,many,TRBD1,CASRTGVSNQPQHF,TGTGCCAGCAGGACAGGGGTGAGCAATCAGCCCCAGCATTTT
TRBJ1-5,TRBV5-1,many,TRBD1,CASSVTGDRDQPQHF,TGCGCCAGCAGTGTGACTGGGGACAGGGATCAGCCCCAGCATTTT